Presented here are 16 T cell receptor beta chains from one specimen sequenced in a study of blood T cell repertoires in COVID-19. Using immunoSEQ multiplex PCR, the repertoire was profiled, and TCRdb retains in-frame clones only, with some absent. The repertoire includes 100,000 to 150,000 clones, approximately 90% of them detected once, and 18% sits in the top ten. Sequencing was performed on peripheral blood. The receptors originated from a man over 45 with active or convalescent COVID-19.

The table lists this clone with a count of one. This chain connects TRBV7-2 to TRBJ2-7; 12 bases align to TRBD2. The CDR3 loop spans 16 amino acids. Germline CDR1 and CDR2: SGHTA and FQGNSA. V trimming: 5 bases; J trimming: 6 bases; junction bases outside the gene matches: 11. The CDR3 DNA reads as TGTGCCAGCAGCGGAAACCTAGCGGGGGGGCGTAGCGAGCAGTACTTC. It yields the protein CASSGNLAGGRSEQYF. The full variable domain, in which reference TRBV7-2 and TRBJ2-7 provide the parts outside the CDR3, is GAGVSQSPSNKVTEKGKDVELRCDPISGHTALYWYRQSLGQGLEFLIYFQGNSAPDKSGLPSDRFSAERTGGSVSTLTIQRTQQEDSAVYLCASSGNLAGGRSEQYFGPGTRLTVT.

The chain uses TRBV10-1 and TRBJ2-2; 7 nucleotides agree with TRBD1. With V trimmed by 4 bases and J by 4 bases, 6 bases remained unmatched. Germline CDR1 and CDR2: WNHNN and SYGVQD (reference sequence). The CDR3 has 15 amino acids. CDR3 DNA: TGCGCCAGCAGTGGTGGTTCAGGGGGCACCGGGGAGCTGTTTTTT. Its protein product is CASSGGSGGTGELFF.

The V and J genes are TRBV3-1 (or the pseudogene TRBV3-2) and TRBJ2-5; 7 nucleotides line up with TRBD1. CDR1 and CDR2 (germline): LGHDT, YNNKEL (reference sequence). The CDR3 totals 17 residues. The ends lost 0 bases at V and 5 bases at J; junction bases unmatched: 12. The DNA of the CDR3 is TGTGCCAGCAGCCAAGACCGGGACAGTACTAGAAGTGAGACCCAGTACTTC. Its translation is CASSQDRDSTRSETQYF.

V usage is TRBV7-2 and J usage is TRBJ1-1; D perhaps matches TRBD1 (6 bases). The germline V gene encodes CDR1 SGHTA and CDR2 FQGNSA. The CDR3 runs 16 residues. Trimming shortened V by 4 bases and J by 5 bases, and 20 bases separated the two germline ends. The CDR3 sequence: CASSSRGGAGTTEAFF. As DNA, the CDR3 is TGTGCCAGCAGCTCCCGGGGGGGGGCAGGGACTACTGAAGCTTTCTTT.

The CDR3 reads CASSLKASGAAFF. DNA of the CDR3: TGTGCCAGCAGTTTAAAGGCCAGCGGGGCGGCTTTCTTT. The rearrangement joins TRBV28 to TRBJ1-1; D perhaps matches TRBD1 (5 bases). The V end was cut by 2 bases, the J end by 11 bases, with 15 bases between. This CDR3 comprises 13 residues. CDR1 MDHEN and CDR2 SYDVKM come from the germline V gene.

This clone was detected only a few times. In DNA, the CDR3 is TGCGCCAGCAGTCAATTGGCGGGAGGGAACACCGGGGAGCTGTTTTTT. This encodes CASSQLAGGNTGELFF. The chain uses TRBV10-2 and TRBJ2-2, with 8 bases identical to TRBD2. Trimming at V came to 5 bases and at J to 1 base, leaving 6 bases not matched to a gene. Germline V lookup: CDR1 WSHSY, CDR2 SAAADI. CDR3 size: 16 residues.

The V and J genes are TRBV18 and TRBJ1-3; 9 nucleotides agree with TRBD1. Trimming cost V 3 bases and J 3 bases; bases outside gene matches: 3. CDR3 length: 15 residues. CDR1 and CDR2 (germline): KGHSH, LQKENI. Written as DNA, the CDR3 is TGTGCCAGCTCACCTGGGACAGGGATTGGAAACACCATATATTTT. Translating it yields CASSPGTGIGNTIYF.

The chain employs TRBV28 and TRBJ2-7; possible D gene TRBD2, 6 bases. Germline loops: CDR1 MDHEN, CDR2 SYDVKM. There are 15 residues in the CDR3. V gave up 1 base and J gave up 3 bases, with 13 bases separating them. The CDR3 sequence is CASSLYERADYEQYF. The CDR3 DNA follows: TGTGCCAGCAGTTTATACGAGCGGGCAGACTACGAGCAGTACTTC. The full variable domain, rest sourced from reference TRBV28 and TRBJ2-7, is DVKVTQSSRYLVKRTGEKVFLECVQDMDHENMFWYRQDPGLGLRLIYFSYDVKMKEKGDIPEGYSVSREKKERFSLILESASTNQTSMYLCASSLYERADYEQYFGPGTRLTVT.

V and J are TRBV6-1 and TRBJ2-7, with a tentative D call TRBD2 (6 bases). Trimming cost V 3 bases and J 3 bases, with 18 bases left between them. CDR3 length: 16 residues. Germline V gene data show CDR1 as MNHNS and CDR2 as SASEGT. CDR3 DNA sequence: TGTGCCAGCAGTGAGAGGGGTCCGGGGGTCCTCTACGAGCAGTACTTC. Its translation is CASSERGPGVLYEQYF.

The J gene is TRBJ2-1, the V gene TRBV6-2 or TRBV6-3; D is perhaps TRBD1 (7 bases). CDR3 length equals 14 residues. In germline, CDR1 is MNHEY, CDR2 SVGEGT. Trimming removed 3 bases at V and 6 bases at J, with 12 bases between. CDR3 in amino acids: CASSYTRGVNEQFF. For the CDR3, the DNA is TGTGCCAGCAGTTATACCAGGGGGGTCAATGAGCAGTTCTTC.

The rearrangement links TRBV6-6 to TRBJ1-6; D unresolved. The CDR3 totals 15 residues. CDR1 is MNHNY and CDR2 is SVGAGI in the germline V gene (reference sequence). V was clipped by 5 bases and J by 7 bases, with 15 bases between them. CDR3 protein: CASSPRDLGNSPLHF. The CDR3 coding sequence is TGTGCCAGCAGTCCGAGGGATCTCGGGAATTCACCCCTCCACTTT.

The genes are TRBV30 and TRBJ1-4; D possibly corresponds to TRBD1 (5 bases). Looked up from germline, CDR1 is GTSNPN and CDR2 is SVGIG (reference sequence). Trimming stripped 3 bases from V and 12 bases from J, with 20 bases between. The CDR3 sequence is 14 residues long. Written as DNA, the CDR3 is TGTGCCTGGAGCGCCGACAGTATTGGAGGGGAACTGTTTTTT. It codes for CAWSADSIGGELFF.

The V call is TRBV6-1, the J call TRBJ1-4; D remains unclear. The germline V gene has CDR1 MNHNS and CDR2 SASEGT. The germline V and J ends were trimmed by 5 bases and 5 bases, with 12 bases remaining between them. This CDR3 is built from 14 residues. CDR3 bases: TGTGCCAGCAGTAACACCAGAACGAATGAAAAACTGTTTTTT. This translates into CASSNTRTNEKLFF.

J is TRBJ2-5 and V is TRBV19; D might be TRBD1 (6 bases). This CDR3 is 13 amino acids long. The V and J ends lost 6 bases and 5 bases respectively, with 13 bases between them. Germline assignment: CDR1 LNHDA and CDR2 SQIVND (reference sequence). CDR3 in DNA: TGTGCCAGTAGCCTCAGGGGAAGGGAGACCCAGTACTTC. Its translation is CASSLRGRETQYF.

CDR3 residues: CASSLELAGNYEQYF. The CDR3 coding sequence is TGTGCCAGCAGCTTGGAACTAGCGGGGAACTACGAGCAGTACTTC. The chain joins TRBV5-4 to TRBJ2-7, with 10 bases aligning to TRBD2. Germline trimming cut 0 bases from V and 3 bases from J; bases unmatched to any gene: 3. Germline V gives CDR1 SGHNT, CDR2 YYREEE (reference sequence). The CDR3 has 15 amino acids.

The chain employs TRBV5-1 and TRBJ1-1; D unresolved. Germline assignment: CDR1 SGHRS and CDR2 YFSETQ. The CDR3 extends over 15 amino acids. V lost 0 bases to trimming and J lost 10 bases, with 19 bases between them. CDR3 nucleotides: TGCGCCAGCAGCTTGGAAAACCAGGATTTCGAGGGAGCTTTCTTT. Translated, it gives CASSLENQDFEGAFF.